These 6 T cell receptor beta chains came from one sample sequenced in a study of T cell responses to AZD1222 COVID-19 vaccine. The repertoire was sequenced with immunoSEQ multiplex PCR; TCRdb's copy has only in-frame clones and lacks some. The sample yields some 83,000 clones, approximately 90% seen once. Specimen: peripheral blood, collected on day 0 of AZD1222 vaccination. The receptor source for this set is an adult in good health.

The J gene is TRBJ1-1, the V gene TRBV5-8; D is ambiguous. Trimming shortened V by 4 bases and J by 1 base, and 11 bases separated the two germline ends. Germline V CDR1 and CDR2: SGHTS, YDEGEE. There are 14 residues in the CDR3. DNA for the CDR3: TGTGCCAGCAGCATGCGAACATCGAACACTGAAGCTTTCTTT. This gives the protein CASSMRTSNTEAFF.

The CDR3 DNA reads TGTGCCAGCAGCTCTTACAGCAGCTCTGGAAACACCATATATTTT. Protein sequence: CASSSYSSSGNTIYF. The chain is built from TRBV3-1 (or the pseudogene TRBV3-2) and TRBJ1-3; D is unresolved. The CDR3 totals 15 residues. V was trimmed by 5 bases and J by 0 bases, leaving 11 bases between them. From germline, CDR1 is LGHDT and CDR2 YNNKEL (reference sequence).

The V and J genes are TRBV5-5 and TRBJ1-1, with 7 bases matching TRBD1. CDR3 length equals 13 residues. Germline-derived CDR1 and CDR2 are SGHKS and YYEKEE (reference sequence). Trimming at V came to 7 bases and at J to 4 bases, leaving 7 bases not matched to a gene. In nucleotides, the CDR3 is TGTGCCAGCTCTAGGGGGCAAGGCACTGAAGCTTTCTTT. Residues: CASSRGQGTEAFF.

The gene calls are TRBV7-6 and TRBJ2-4, with 7 bases aligning to TRBD2. Germline CDR1 SGHVS, CDR2 FNYEAQ. V lost 1 base, J lost 1 base, and 4 bases stayed unmatched. The CDR3 runs to 16 residues. In DNA, the CDR3 is TGTGCCAGCAGCTTAGTACCAGCGGGGGCCAAAAACATTCAGTACTTC. This encodes CASSLVPAGAKNIQYF.

The gene calls are TRBV5-1 and TRBJ1-2, with 7 bases identical to TRBD1. The ends lost 0 bases at V and 4 bases at J; junction bases unmatched: 3. Germline V gives CDR1 SGHRS, CDR2 YFSETQ. The CDR3 loop spans 14 amino acids. DNA of the CDR3: TGCGCCAGCAGCTTGGGGGGACAGCTCTATGGCTACACCTTC. Translation: CASSLGGQLYGYTF.

Regarding this clone: One junction end does not reproduce the germline sequence, and a read error may be involved. The V and J genes are TRBV7-7 and TRBJ1-6; D is unresolved. The germline V gene encodes CDR1 SSHAT and CDR2 FNYEAQ (reference sequence). The CDR3 has 13 residues. The CDR3, as DNA: TGTGCTAGCAGCTTATCCCAGAGTTCACCCCTCCACTTT. Amino acid sequence: CASSLSQSSPLHF.